A selection of T cell receptor beta chains follows, all from one sample in a study of human T cells and chemical hapten exposure. Each CDR3 protein gets one entry after TCRdb re-called the RACE reads with MiXCR. The top ten clones hold 2% to 2.5% of a sample with roughly 380,000 distinct CDR3 sequences, roughly 4.8% of them seen once. The sample in question was whole blood, obtained in connection with sensitization to the hapten diphenylcyclopropenone (DPC). These receptors were obtained from a woman aged 45-65 years with alopecia areata. Some clones in this sample may be carry-over from other donors' samples. CDR3s include the opening cysteine and the closing phenylalanine or tryptophan. A D gene is named only where the DNA matches it firmly. Not all rows give a size; the values are once, few, many and, for expanded clones, a class.

d_call,clone_size,v_call,j_call,cdr3_nt,cdr3_aa
TRBD1,few,TRBV5-1,TRBJ2-1,TGCGCCAGCAGCATGACAGGGGCCGACTTGGGTGAGCAGTTCTTC,CASSMTGADLGEQFF
TRBD2,many,TRBV6-5,TRBJ2-1,TGTGCCAGCAGCCAAGGGACCGGGAGGGCCTGGCAGTTCTTC,CASSQGTGRAWQFF
TRBD1,-,TRBV7-9,TRBJ1-1,TGTGCCAGCAGCTTAGCCGGGACAGGGGCTTTCACTGAAGCTTTCTTT,CASSLAGTGAFTEAFF
-,many,TRBV7-9,TRBJ1-2,TGTGCCAGCAGAAGGCCGGGTAACGACTATGGCTACACCTTC,CASRRPGNDYGYTF
-,many,TRBV9,TRBJ2-7,TGTGCCAGCAGCGTAGGGGCCAGTTTCTCCTACGAGCAGTACTTC,CASSVGASFSYEQYF
TRBD1,many,TRBV5-5,TRBJ2-3,TGTGCCAGCAGCTTGGGACAGGGGGCTAGTGATACGCAGTATTTT,CASSLGQGASDTQYF
TRBD1,many,TRBV5-6,TRBJ1-1,TGTGCCAGCAGCTTGGTCAGGGGGACTGAAGCTTTCTTT,CASSLVRGTEAFF
TRBD2,few,TRBV13,TRBJ2-6,TGTGCCAGCAGCTCGGGACTAGCGGGGGCCTCCTCTGAGGCCAACGTCCTGACTTTC,CASSSGLAGASSEANVLTF
TRBD1,-,TRBV24-1,TRBJ2-5,TGTGCCACCGCGACAGGGGCCCCAGAGACCCAGTACTTC,CATATGAPETQYF
TRBD1,many,TRBV28,TRBJ2-1,TGTGCCAGCAGTCCGCTGGACAGGGGCTCCTACAATGAGCAGTTCTTC,CASSPLDRGSYNEQFF
-,many,TRBV19,TRBJ1-1,TGTGCCAGTAGTGCACCAACTGAAGCTTTCTTT,CASSAPTEAFF
-,many,TRBV12-3/TRBV12-4,TRBJ2-3,TGTGCCAGCAGTTTCTGGGGAGCGGCTCACACAGATACGCAGTATTTT,CASSFWGAAHTDTQYF
-,few,TRBV5-5,TRBJ1-4,TGTGCCAGCAGCTTGGGGGTAGGGCAGGGGAACGAAAAACTGTTTTTT,CASSLGVGQGNEKLFF
-,many,TRBV3-1,TRBJ1-1,TGTGCCAGCAGCCAAGACAAGGCAGGGGTGAACACTGAAGCTTTCTTT,CASSQDKAGVNTEAFF
TRBD1,-,TRBV5-1,TRBJ2-1,TGCGCCAGCAGCTTGGAGGGACAGGGTGCCTACAATGAGCAGTTCTTC,CASSLEGQGAYNEQFF
TRBD2,many,TRBV9,TRBJ2-3,TGTGCCAGCAGCGTAGGGGGACTAGCGGGGGCCGATACGCAGTATTTT,CASSVGGLAGADTQYF
TRBD2,many,TRBV20-1,TRBJ2-7,TGCAGTGCTAGGGCGAGGGAGGGCCCCTACGAGCAGTACTTC,CSARAREGPYEQYF
-,-,TRBV20-1,TRBJ1-2,TGCAGTGCTATCGATATCCTTTTTAACTATGGCTACACCTTC,CSAIDILFNYGYTF